The present entry profiles one T cell receptor (beta chain) with its context. The sample comes from a study of shared clonotypes between healthy human individuals. The method was immunoSEQ multiplex PCR; TCRdb's version includes in-frame clones alone and lacks a portion of them. The repertoire holds about 960,000 clones, with roughly 72% as singletons. The trim removed 3 bases at V and 0 bases at J, leaving 7 bases unmatched. The CDR3 is made up of 18 amino acids. Germline values: CDR1 KGHSH, CDR2 LQKENI. The chain has TRBV18 and TRBJ2-7; TRBD2 agrees at 14 bases. Sequencing used memory CD4+ T cells sorted from blood. Subset noted: CD45RA-negative fraction. The sequence came from a young man in good health. CDR3 in DNA: TGTGCCAGCTCACCGGGACTAGCGGGAGCTAGGAGCTCCTACGAGCAGTACTTC. It specifies CASSPGLAGARSSYEQYF. The variable domain in full, completed from reference TRBV18 and TRBJ2-7, reads NAGVMQNPRHLVRRRGQEARLRCSPMKGHSHVYWYRQLPEEGLKFMVYLQKENIIDESGMPKERFSAEFPKEGPSILRIQQVVRGDSAAYFCASSPGLAGARSSYEQYFGPGTRLTVT.